This T cell receptor beta chain was found in a study of cytomegalovirus exposure and HLA in healthy donors. Overall study findings and caveats: Among immune exposure information, only CMV serostatus was available. TRBV6-2, TRBV6-3 and other indistinguishable V segments were excluded. A later analysis appeared to link common viral pathogens to several of the most significant clusters.

The V end was cut by 1 base, the J end by 0 bases, with 10 bases between. The length of the CDR3 is 14 residues. Germline CDR1 and CDR2: GTSNPN and SVGIG (reference sequence). Use of 60 Vbeta and 13 Jbeta primers characterized the PCR. The assay was immunoSEQ multiplex PCR, and TCRdb's table has in-frame clones only and misses some. The sample contains more than 95,000 clones, around 75% of which appear only once. A remark on this clone: Its antigen is still unknown.

Sequenced sample: PBMCs. This rearrangement joins TRBV30 to TRBJ2-7; D ambiguous. The TCR sequence derives from a woman between 45 and 60 years old in good health and CMV-seropositive. CDR3 DNA: TGTGCCTGGAGTGATGAGGCTAGCTCCTACGAGCAGTACTTC. It specifies CAWSDEASSYEQYF.